These T cell receptor beta chains were read from a single sample in a study of cytotoxic CD8 clonotypes in ibrutinib-treated CLL. TCRdb's table, derived via immunoSEQ multiplex PCR, lists solely in-frame clones and lacks some. The sample lists about 160,000 clones, more than 65% occurring once. This material consisted of PBMCs, taken after 12 months of ibrutinib treatment. The source is a human donor with chronic lymphocytic leukemia. CDR3s include the opening cysteine and the closing phenylalanine or tryptophan. Fields, in order: J gene, V gene, clone size, D gene, CDR3 protein, CDR3 DNA. D genes are given only for firm matches. Expanded clones are given a class, and other clones once, few, many or no size at all.

TRBJ2-7,TRBV7-2,.,.,CASSPGRDWSSYEQYF,TGTGCCAGCAGCCCCGGCCGGGACTGGAGCTCCTACGAGCAGTACTTC
TRBJ2-1,TRBV7-2,.,TRBD1,CASSGRQGAIDEQFF,TGTGCCAGCAGCGGCCGACAGGGGGCAATTGATGAGCAGTTCTTC
TRBJ1-5,TRBV6-1,few,.,CASSRERNQPQHF,TGTGCCAGCAGCCGGGAAAGGAATCAGCCCCAGCATTTT
TRBJ2-1,TRBV7-9,.,.,CASSHNEQFF,TGTGCCAGCAGCCACAATGAGCAGTTCTTC
TRBJ2-7,TRBV27,.,.,CASKQVGRYEQYF,TGTGCCAGCAAACAGGTCGGGCGGTACGAGCAGTACTTC
TRBJ2-5,TRBV5-1,.,.,CASSFTGQETQYF,TGCGCCAGCAGCTTCACGGGCCAAGAGACCCAGTACTTC
TRBJ2-2,TRBV6-6,.,.,CASSGGNTGELFF,TGTGCCAGCAGCGGGGGGAACACCGGGGAGCTGTTTTTT
TRBJ1-1,TRBV21-1,.,.,CASSKQGLETEAFF,TGTGCCAGCAGCAAACAGGGCCTGGAGACTGAAGCTTTCTTT
TRBJ2-3,TRBV9,.,TRBD2,CASSAALAGGEGTQYF,TGTGCCAGCAGCGCGGCACTAGCGGGGGGAGAGGGTACGCAGTATTTT
TRBJ1-5,TRBV28,once,.,CASTTRGGAGQPQHF,TGTGCCAGCACCACGCGGGGGGGAGCCGGTCAGCCCCAGCATTTT
TRBJ2-3,TRBV6-1,.,.,CASAGNTDTQYF,TGTGCCAGCGCGGGAAACACAGATACGCAGTATTTT
TRBJ2-6,TRBV29-1,.,.,CSVERTTGANVLTF,TGCAGCGTTGAAAGGACCACCGGGGCCAACGTCCTGACTTTC
TRBJ1-2,TRBV4-1,.,.,CASSPGGAYYGYTF,TGCGCCAGCAGCCCCGGGGGGGCGTACTATGGCTACACCTTC
TRBJ1-4,TRBV7-9,.,.,CASSSQRAGEKLFF,TGTGCCAGCAGCTCCCAAAGGGCGGGTGAAAAACTGTTTTTT
TRBJ1-5,TRBV4-2,.,.,CASSQDRDHQPQHF,TGTGCCAGCAGCCAAGACAGGGACCATCAGCCCCAGCATTTT
TRBJ2-7,TRBV6-5,.,TRBD2,CASSRGLAETYEQYF,TGTGCCAGCAGTCGCGGACTAGCGGAAACCTACGAGCAGTACTTC
TRBJ2-1,TRBV11-1,few,.,CASSLVSSYNEQFF,TGTGCCAGCAGCTTAGTGAGCTCCTACAATGAGCAGTTCTTC
TRBJ2-6,TRBV15,.,.,CATSGRVGRLTSGANVLTF,TGTGCCACCAGCGGGCGGGTGGGAAGGCTGACCTCTGGGGCCAACGTCCTGACTTTC
TRBJ2-3,TRBV7-2,.,.,CASSLVSDTQYF,TGTGCCAGCAGCTTAGTGTCGGATACGCAGTATTTT
TRBJ2-4,TRBV7-2,.,.,CASSLVGYAKNIQYF,TGTGCCAGCAGCTTAGTTGGCTACGCCAAAAACATTCAGTACTTC
TRBJ2-2,TRBV7-7,.,TRBD2,CASSPALGGTGELFF,TGTGCCAGCAGCCCCGCGTTGGGGGGGACCGGGGAGCTGTTTTTT
TRBJ1-6,TRBV2,.,.,CASSDQGNSPLHF,TGTGCCAGCAGTGACCAAGGGAATTCACCCCTCCACTTT
TRBJ1-1,TRBV6-1,.,.,CASSDLGAEALFTEAFF,TGTGCCAGCAGTGACCTCGGGGCAGAGGCGCTATTTACTGAAGCTTTCTTT
TRBJ2-1,TRBV9,.,TRBD2,CASSVLAGGSYNEQFF,TGTGCCAGCAGCGTACTAGCGGGGGGCTCCTACAATGAGCAGTTCTTC
TRBJ1-1,TRBV25-1,.,.,CASRGGDEAFF,TGTGCCAGCAGAGGGGGGGATGAAGCTTTCTTT
TRBJ1-1,TRBV28,.,.,CASSQGSQGNTEAFF,TGTGCCAGCAGTCAAGGATCGCAGGGAAACACTGAAGCTTTCTTT
TRBJ2-1,TRBV5-1,.,TRBD2,CASSLGSGGNNEQFF,TGCGCCAGCAGCTTGGGTTCGGGGGGGAACAATGAGCAGTTCTTC
TRBJ1-1,TRBV19,.,.,CASKVDSKFNTEAFF,TGTGCCAGTAAGGTGGACAGCAAATTCAACACTGAAGCTTTCTTT
TRBJ2-7,TRBV14,.,.,CASSQEWISYEQYF,TGTGCCAGCAGCCAAGAGTGGATATCCTACGAGCAGTACTTC
TRBJ1-4,TRBV28,.,.,CASRPQTGGEKLFF,TGTGCCAGCAGACCTCAGACAGGCGGTGAAAAACTGTTTTTT
TRBJ1-2,TRBV7-9,.,.,CASSTQGGRGRGYTF,TGTGCCAGCAGTACCCAGGGAGGCAGGGGCCGCGGCTACACCTTC
TRBJ1-6,TRBV4-3,.,.,CASSQDPGGRSSYNSPLHF,TGCGCCAGCAGCCAAGATCCGGGGGGTAGGAGCTCCTATAATTCACCCCTCCACTTT
TRBJ2-7,TRBV21-1,.,.,CASSPWQGAQILDEQYF,TGTGCCAGCAGCCCCTGGCAGGGGGCGCAAATATTGGACGAGCAGTACTTC
TRBJ1-1,TRBV6-6,once,.,CASSYSTDGGTEAFF,TGTGCCAGCAGTTACTCCACGGATGGGGGCACTGAAGCTTTCTTT
TRBJ2-5,TRBV19,.,.,CASSDRRAETQYF,TGTGCCAGTAGTGATAGGAGGGCCGAGACCCAGTACTTC
TRBJ1-2,TRBV28,.,TRBD1,CASTSSTGRNYGYTF,TGTGCCAGCACCTCTTCGACAGGGCGAAACTATGGCTACACCTTC
TRBJ2-7,TRBV28,.,TRBD1,CASSSPGQYLYEQYF,TGTGCCAGCAGTTCACCGGGACAGTACTTGTACGAGCAGTACTTC
TRBJ2-2,TRBV27,few,.,CASSLFFGRSAASTGELFF,TGTGCCAGCAGTTTATTCTTTGGCCGTAGTGCGGCAAGCACCGGGGAGCTGTTTTTT
TRBJ1-4,TRBV27,.,TRBD1,CASSVPPSPGQLNEKLFF,TGTGCCAGCAGCGTTCCCCCCTCCCCGGGACAGTTAAATGAAAAACTGTTTTTT
TRBJ2-7,TRBV7-8,.,.,CASSLEGLRMGEQYF,TGTGCCAGCAGCTTAGAAGGGCTCAGGATGGGCGAGCAGTACTTC
TRBJ1-3,TRBV18,.,.,CASSPGGPFSGNTIYF,TGTGCCAGCTCACCAGGGGGCCCATTCTCTGGAAACACCATATATTTT
TRBJ2-1,TRBV6-6,.,TRBD2,CASRPPLAGDYNEQFF,TGTGCCAGCAGGCCACCCCTAGCGGGAGACTACAATGAGCAGTTCTTC
TRBJ1-1,TRBV29-1,once,.,CSVDRGRRTEAFF,TGCAGCGTTGACCGGGGCCGGCGGACTGAAGCTTTCTTT
TRBJ2-7,TRBV6-6,once,.,CASRVPFSYEQYF,TGTGCCAGCAGAGTACCTTTCTCCTACGAGCAGTACTTC
TRBJ2-1,TRBV6-4,.,TRBD2,CASSPDLLAGGRGNEQFF,TGTGCCAGCAGTCCCGATCTACTAGCGGGAGGTCGAGGCAATGAGCAGTTCTTC
TRBJ2-7,TRBV18,.,.,CASSNTIVSYEQYF,TGTGCCAGCTCAAATACAATCGTCTCCTACGAGCAGTACTTC
TRBJ1-2,TRBV2,few,.,CASSDNYGYTF,TGTGCCAGCAGTGATAACTATGGCTACACCTTC
TRBJ1-3,TRBV6-6,.,.,CASSIRISGNTIYF,TGTGCCAGCAGTATCAGGATCTCTGGAAACACCATATATTTT
TRBJ2-7,TRBV28,.,.,CATFLRLRDEQYF,TGTGCCACCTTCCTTAGATTAAGGGACGAGCAGTACTTC
TRBJ1-2,TRBV2,.,TRBD1,CASRARDRTDGYTF,TGTGCCAGCAGGGCTCGGGACAGGACGGATGGCTACACCTTC
TRBJ2-5,TRBV28,.,.,CASSPLGGQETQYF,TGTGCCAGCAGTCCTCTCGGGGGACAAGAGACCCAGTACTTC
TRBJ2-4,TRBV10-2,.,.,CASSHGTPDLLNIQYF,TGCGCCAGCAGCCACGGGACCCCAGACCTTTTAAACATTCAGTACTTC